This is a list of T cell receptor beta chains from one sample in a study of T cell responses to AZD1222 COVID-19 vaccine. Only in-frame clones appear in the TCRdb table, and some are missing; sequencing was by immunoSEQ multiplex PCR. The sample lists roughly 100,000 clones; roughly 91% were seen once. Material: peripheral blood, obtained on day 0 of AZD1222 vaccination. Source of these receptors: an adult in good health. CDR3s include the opening cysteine and the closing phenylalanine or tryptophan. Not all rows give a size; the values are once, few, many and, for expanded clones, a class.

cdr3_length	clone_size	v_call	j_call	cdr3_aa
14	-	TRBV11-2	TRBJ1-4	CASSLGQGAEKLFF
15	-	TRBV5-5	TRBJ1-2	CASSLNTGVNYGYTF
15	-	TRBV11-2	TRBJ1-2	CASSPGRSNNYGYTF
15	once	TRBV28	TRBJ1-3	CASSRFRGSGNTIYF
15	-	TRBV7-9	TRBJ1-5	CAISPEGTTYQPQHF
15	-	TRBV5-6	TRBJ2-7	CASSLGTLASLEQYF
14	-	TRBV19	TRBJ1-2	CASSIDLQGGGYTF
14	-	TRBV6-5	TRBJ2-7	CASLTLAGYLEQYF
18	-	TRBV5-1	TRBJ2-1	CASSLISGGAKTYNEQFF
11	few	TRBV20-1	TRBJ2-5	CSARDGRSQYF
15	-	TRBV3-1/TRBV3-2	TRBJ2-3	CASSHKISVTDTQYF
15	-	TRBV5-1	TRBJ1-2	CASSLTGPLSYGYTF
14	-	TRBV29-1	TRBJ1-2	CSVPSELRGNGYTF
17	-	TRBV7-2	TRBJ2-5	CASSQGLAGGQGLAQYF
13	few	TRBV7-2	TRBJ1-2	CASSFTGGAGYTF
15	-	TRBV4-1	TRBJ1-1	CASSPFGSAHTEAFF
14	-	TRBV4-3	TRBJ1-5	CASSLDLSNQPQHF
14	-	TRBV14	TRBJ2-1	CASSQATRYNEQFF
14	-	TRBV2	TRBJ1-4	CASLGTEGNEKLFF
16	-	TRBV10-3	TRBJ1-3	CAIREGQGPAINTIYF
15	-	TRBV6-2/TRBV6-3	TRBJ1-6	CASRPGTGVYSPLHF
16	-	TRBV13	TRBJ1-3	CASSSTQESSGNTIYF
16	-	TRBV7-2	TRBJ2-5	CASSLLEFRGGETQYF